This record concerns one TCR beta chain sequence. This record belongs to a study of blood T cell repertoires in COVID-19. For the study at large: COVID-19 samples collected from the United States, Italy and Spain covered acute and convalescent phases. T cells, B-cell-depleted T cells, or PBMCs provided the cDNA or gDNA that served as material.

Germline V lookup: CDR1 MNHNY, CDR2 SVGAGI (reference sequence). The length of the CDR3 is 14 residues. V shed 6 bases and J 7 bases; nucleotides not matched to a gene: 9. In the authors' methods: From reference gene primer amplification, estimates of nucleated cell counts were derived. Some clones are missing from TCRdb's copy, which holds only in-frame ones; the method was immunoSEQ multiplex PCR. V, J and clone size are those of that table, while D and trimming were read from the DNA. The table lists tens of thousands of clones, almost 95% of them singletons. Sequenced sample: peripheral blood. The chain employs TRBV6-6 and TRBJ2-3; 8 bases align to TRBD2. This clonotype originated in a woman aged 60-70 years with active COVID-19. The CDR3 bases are TGTGCCAGCAGACTCGGGGGGGGGCGAAATACGCAGTATTTT. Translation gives CASRLGGGRNTQYF.